Below are 7 T cell receptor beta chains sequenced from a single sample in a study of cytomegalovirus exposure and HLA in healthy donors (TCRdb year 2017). The library was obtained by the immunoSEQ multiplex PCR assay. Imported from immuneACCESS, the table was reduced by TCRdb to in-frame sequences with V and J called. These copies leave out some clones; in studies compared against another copy, an unresolved V gene accounts for under half, and the cause of the remainder is not known. Counted in this sample were some 130,000 clones; 85% to 90% of them appeared once. The top ten clonotypes cover 1.4% to 1.5% of the sample. The specimen sequenced was PBMCs. These receptors originate from a man in his thirties or forties in good health and CMV-seronegative.

The rearrangement uses TRBV2 and TRBJ2-1, with 7 bases that match TRBD1. V dropped 6 bases and J dropped 1; count of bases not matched to a gene: 3. CDR3 length: 14 residues. Per the germline V gene, CDR1 is SNHLY and CDR2 is FYNNEI. CDR3 bases: TGTGCCAGCAGCCGACAGGGATCCTACAATGAGCAGTTCTTC. The encoded protein is CASSRQGSYNEQFF.

The chain uses TRBV2 and TRBJ1-4; D may be TRBD1 (5 bases). The germline V gene has CDR1 SNHLY and CDR2 FYNNEI. The CDR3 runs 18 residues. The V end was cut by 3 bases, the J end by 0 bases, with 17 bases between. CDR3 coding DNA: TGTGCCAGCAGTGATAGTGCGGCAGGGTCCGCAACTAATGAAAAACTGTTTTTT. Protein sequence: CASSDSAAGSATNEKLFF.

V and J are TRBV5-1 and TRBJ2-2; TRBD2 aligns across 12 bases. This CDR3 is 16 amino acids long. In germline, CDR1 is SGHRS, CDR2 YFSETQ. Losses at the gene ends were 4 bases for V and 6 bases for J; bases not matched to a gene: 7. The CDR3 bases are TGCGCCAGCAGCCCGAGGACTAGCGGGACAGCCGGGGAGCTGTTTTTT. Its translation is CASSPRTSGTAGELFF.

V usage is TRBV5-1 and J usage is TRBJ1-2; D might be TRBD1 (5 bases). The germline V and J ends were trimmed by 0 bases and 4 bases, with 13 bases remaining between them. Germline assignment: CDR1 SGHRS and CDR2 YFSETQ. The CDR3 sequence is 15 residues long. CDR3 in DNA: TGCGCCAGCAGCTTGGGGAGGGGCCAGGGCTATGGCTACACCTTC. It specifies CASSLGRGQGYGYTF.

About this clone itself: Germline is not matched at one junction end, which may reflect a read error. The chain couples TRBV6-5 to TRBJ2-7; possibly TRBD1 for D (6 bases). From germline, CDR1 is MNHEY and CDR2 SVGAGI. CDR3 length equals 14 residues. The CDR3 here is CASSPGHENYGQYF. The CDR3 DNA reads TGTGCCAGCAGCCCGGGACATGAAAATTACGGGCAGTACTTC.

This chain uses TRBV5-1 with TRBJ2-2, with D uncertain. The V gene's germline CDR1 is SGHRS and CDR2 YFSETQ. With 0 bases removed from V and 1 base from J, the gap between germline ends came to 7 bases. The CDR3 has 15 amino acids. The CDR3 spells CASSLEAGNTGELFF. For the CDR3, the DNA is TGCGCCAGCAGCTTGGAGGCAGGGAACACCGGGGAGCTGTTTTTT. Full variable domain (missing parts from reference TRBV5-1 and TRBJ2-2): KAGVTQTPRYLIKTRGQQVTLSCSPISGHRSVSWYQQTPGQGLQFLFEYFSETQRNKGNFPGRFSGRQFSNSRSEMNVSTLELGDSALYLCASSLEAGNTGELFFGEGSRLTVL.

V usage is TRBV30 and J usage is TRBJ1-4; maybe TRBD1 (5 bases). The CDR3 sequence is 14 residues long. Germline V gene lookup returns CDR1 GTSNPN and CDR2 SVGIG (reference sequence). V dropped 0 bases and J dropped 2 bases, with 7 bases sitting between them. The CDR3 loop is CAWSVQVTNEKLFF. CDR3 nucleotide sequence: TGTGCCTGGAGTGTACAGGTTACTAATGAAAAACTGTTTTTT.